This T cell receptor beta chain was captured in a study of T-cell reconstitution after alpha-beta-depleted transplantation in children. Study-wide results and limits: Newly produced T cells mostly accounted for T-cell counts and diversity one year post-transplant.

The germline V gene encodes CDR1 MGHDK and CDR2 SYGVNS. The CDR3 contains 16 residues. Trimming left V 2 bases short and J 0 bases short, with 14 bases between. Comments on this clonotype: Its antigen remains unidentified.

As it was prepared, the TCRbeta library received unique molecular identifiers. Each CDR3 protein gets one entry after TCRdb re-called the PCR reads with MiXCR. The data contain approximately 430,000 distinct CDR3 sequences, around 16% of them singletons. The V call is TRBV25-1, the J call TRBJ2-7; maybe TRBD1 (7 bases). The input for sequencing was PBMCs, mostly from graft donor cells, taken 360 days after TCRalphabeta/CD19-depleted stem cell transplant. The clonotype was recovered from a boy younger than two who had a stem cell transplant for Wiskott-Aldrich syndrome, so the T cells may come from the graft donor. Written as DNA, the CDR3 is TGTGCCAGCAGTGAAGGCGGGACAGCACCCTCCTACGAGCAGTACTTC. It codes for CASSEGGTAPSYEQYF.